This T cell receptor beta chain comes out of a study of T-cell reconstitution after alpha-beta-depleted transplantation in children. The study's findings and limits: Several hundred graft clones that had expanded were reportedly the source of alpha-beta T cells about two months after transplant. Some patients' high day-60 TCRbeta diversity was attributed to recipient cells surviving conditioning. T-cell numbers and diversity one year post-transplant derived largely from freshly generated T cells.

This clonotype was counted at least ten times. Antigen: not known. Germline lookup yields CDR1 SQVTM and CDR2 ANQGSEA. The CDR3 length is 14 residues. V was pared by 6 bases and J by 4 bases, with 17 bases between. Molecular barcoding with unique molecular identifiers was used for the TCRbeta library. One entry per CDR3 protein, called by TCRdb with MiXCR from the PCR reads. Of roughly 670,000 distinct CDR3 sequences listed, over 10% were seen once; the top ten hold 0.79%. The rearrangement links TRBV29-1 to TRBJ2-3; D is unresolved. The sequence was obtained from a girl aged 2 to 9 with congenital amegakaryocytic thrombocytopenia, due to receive a stem cell transplant. The specimen comprised PBMCs, sampled before TCRalphabeta/CD19-depleted stem cell transplant. CDR3 sequence: CSVSSPIDPDTQYF. In DNA form, the CDR3 reads TGCAGCGTCTCCTCCCCCATTGACCCAGATACGCAGTATTTT.